This section outlines one TCR beta chain sequence together with its context. This entry is derived from a study of blood T cell repertoires in COVID-19. About the study: Spain, Italy and the United States supplied samples that represented acute and convalescent COVID-19. The analysed material was cDNA or gDNA that came from T cells, B-cell-depleted T cells, or PBMCs.

Authors' methods: By means of reference gene primer amplification, nucleated cell counts were estimated. The assay was immunoSEQ multiplex PCR, and TCRdb's table has in-frame clones only and misses some. Clone size and V and J calls were adopted from that table, with D and trimming inferred from the DNA. The table lists some 120,000 clones, 88% of them singletons, with 0.88% in the top ten. Germline CDR1 SGHRS, CDR2 YFSETQ. CDR3 length: 14 residues. J lost 3 bases, V lost 0 bases, and 3 bases had no gene match. This sequence was found in a woman aged 50 to 60 with active or convalescent COVID-19. The gene calls are TRBV5-1 and TRBJ2-7; 7 bases align to TRBD1. Specimen: peripheral blood. DNA for the CDR3: TGCGCCAGCAGCTTGGAAGGGACAGACTACGAGCAGTACTTC. This sequence encodes CASSLEGTDYEQYF. The full variable domain, rest sourced from reference TRBV5-1 and TRBJ2-7, is KAGVTQTPRYLIKTRGQQVTLSCSPISGHRSVSWYQQTPGQGLQFLFEYFSETQRNKGNFPGRFSGRQFSNSRSEMNVSTLELGDSALYLCASSLEGTDYEQYFGPGTRLTVT.